This passage covers 18 T cell receptor beta chains from one sample sequenced in a study of CD8 T cells in Susac syndrome. RNA in amounts of roughly 0.5 to 1 ug was reverse transcribed with random hexamers. TCRdb processed the immunoSEQ multiplex PCR reads anew with MiXCR; each CDR3 protein has one entry. The data contain 150,000 to 200,000 distinct CDR3 sequences, roughly 95% of them seen just once; the ten biggest clones take up about 0.13%. Sequencing input: CD4+ T cells from PBMCs. Receptors originate from a human donor with Susac syndrome.

CDR3 DNA: TGCGCCAGCAGCTTGGACGGGACAGGGAATGGCAATGAGCAGTTCTTC. Amino acid sequence: CASSLDGTGNGNEQFF. V gene TRBV5-1 combines with J gene TRBJ2-1; 9 bases are shared with TRBD1. V shed 0 bases and J 6 bases; nucleotides not matched to a gene: 7. Germline loops: CDR1 SGHRS, CDR2 YFSETQ. This CDR3 contains 16 residues.

The rearrangement joins TRBV12-3 or TRBV12-4 to TRBJ2-3; TRBD1 matches at 8 bases. The V segment lost 6 bases and the J segment 6 bases; nucleotides outside the gene matches: 8. The CDR3 has 14 amino acids. CDR3: CASRAPGGRDTQYF. The CDR3 DNA is TGTGCCAGCAGAGCTCCAGGGGGCCGGGATACGCAGTATTTT.

The chain employs TRBV7-8 and TRBJ1-6; 7 nucleotides align to TRBD1. The germline CDR1 and CDR2 sequences are SGHVS and FQNEAQ. V gave up 5 bases and J gave up 5 bases; unmatched junction bases: 3. The CDR3 totals 14 residues. Here the CDR3 reads CASSNGQDNSPLHF. For the CDR3, the DNA is TGTGCCAGCAGCAACGGACAGGATAATTCACCCCTCCACTTT.

V and J are TRBV12-5 and TRBJ2-5; D gene uncertain. The CDR3 covers 14 residues. Per the germline V gene, CDR1 is LGHNT and CDR2 is FRNRAP. V was shortened by 2 bases and J by 0 bases, with 7 bases between the two germline ends. Written as DNA, the CDR3 is TGTGCTAGTGGTTTGTCAACAAACCAAGAGACCCAGTACTTC. Its protein is CASGLSTNQETQYF.

The chain carries TRBV30 and TRBJ1-3, with 7 bases matching TRBD1. The CDR3 runs 13 residues. In germline, CDR1 is GTSNPN, CDR2 SVGIG (reference sequence). Germline trimming cut 2 bases from V and 7 bases from J; bases unmatched to any gene: 5. This CDR3 reads CAWSRKGANTIYF. The CDR3 DNA reads TGTGCCTGGAGTCGGAAGGGGGCGAACACCATATATTTT. The whole variable domain, remainder taken from reference TRBV30 and TRBJ1-3, is SQTIHQWPATLVQPVGSPLSLECTVEGTSNPNLYWYRQAAGRGLQLLFYSVGIGQISSEVPQNLSASRPQDRQFILSSKKLLLSDSGFYLCAWSRKGANTIYFGEGSWLTVV.

This clonotype came up once. The rearrangement joins TRBV28 to TRBJ2-1; 7 bases are shared with TRBD2. V dropped 6 bases and J dropped 10; count of bases not matched to a gene: 6. CDR1 is MDHEN, CDR2 SYDVKM, per germline. The length of the CDR3 is 12 residues. The CDR3 region is CASRGPSGEQFF. The CDR3 DNA reads TGTGCCAGCAGGGGGCCTAGCGGAGAGCAGTTCTTC.

The chain joins TRBV4-2 to TRBJ2-5; D is unclear. The ends were cut back, 1 base at V and 7 bases at J, with 4 bases in the middle. The CDR3 consists of 11 residues. Germline values: CDR1 LGHNA, CDR2 YNFKEQ. The CDR3 protein is CASSQGRTQYF. Written as DNA, the CDR3 is TGTGCCAGCAGCCAAGGCCGGACCCAGTACTTC.

J is TRBJ1-5 and V is TRBV7-9, with unresolved D. The CDR3 has 13 residues. Per the germline V gene, CDR1 is SEHNR and CDR2 is FQNEAQ (reference sequence). Trimming removed 5 bases at V and 2 bases at J, with 7 bases between. CDR3 sequence reads: CASSQAGNQPQHF. The CDR3 region has the DNA TGTGCCAGCAGCCAGGCGGGCAATCAGCCCCAGCATTTT.

The rearrangement uses TRBV28 and TRBJ1-5; TRBD1 aligns across 8 bases. The CDR3 spans 17 residues. The V and J ends lost 5 bases and 0 bases, in that order; junction bases with no gene match: 9. CDR1 and CDR2 (germline): MDHEN, SYDVKM. The CDR3 protein is CASSLLLGQVSNQPQHF. CDR3 coding DNA: TGTGCCAGCAGTCTCCTACTGGGACAGGTTAGCAATCAGCCCCAGCATTTT.

This chain uses TRBV15 with TRBJ2-7; unclear D gene. Germline CDR1 LNHNV, CDR2 YYDKDF (reference sequence). The CDR3 runs to 15 residues. V lost 0 bases, J lost 2 bases, and 11 bases lay in between. The CDR3 reads CATSREMGWTYEQYF. The CDR3, as DNA: TGTGCCACCAGCAGAGAAATGGGGTGGACCTACGAGCAGTACTTC.

The count of this clonotype is one. The J gene is TRBJ2-5, the V gene TRBV20-1; 12 bases map to TRBD1. With V trimmed by 6 bases and J by 3 bases, 2 bases remained unmatched. Germline V gives CDR1 DFQATT, CDR2 SNEGSKA (reference sequence). This CDR3 comprises 13 residues. The DNA for the CDR3 is TGCAGTGCGGGGACAGGGGGCAAAGAGACCCAGTACTTC. Translated, it gives CSAGTGGKETQYF.

The rearrangement joins TRBV5-1 to TRBJ2-1; TRBD2 matches at 7 bases. Trimming cost V 2 bases and J 8 bases; bases outside gene matches: 4. Germline V gene lookup returns CDR1 SGHRS and CDR2 YFSETQ. The CDR3 is 13 amino acids. The CDR3 DNA reads TGCGCCAGCAGCTTACTAGCGAGCCATGAGCAGTTCTTC. Protein: CASSLLASHEQFF.

CDR3 sequence (DNA): TGCGCCAGCAGCCACGTGAGTGGTGAGCCCCAGCATTTT. Its translation is CASSHVSGEPQHF. J is TRBJ1-5 and V is TRBV4-1; D uncertain. Germline V gives CDR1 MGHRA, CDR2 YSYEKL. Trimming pared 3 bases from V and 8 bases from J, leaving 11 bases between. This CDR3 region has 13 residues.

V and J are TRBV20-1 and TRBJ2-3; D may correspond to TRBD1 or TRBD2 (5 bases each). The germline V gene has CDR1 DFQATT and CDR2 SNEGSKA (reference sequence). CDR3 length equals 15 residues. V lost 6 bases and J 6 bases, leaving 22 bases between the germline ends. The CDR3 nucleotides read TGCAGTGCCCGGGGAACCCGGGACCCGCCCGATACGCAGTATTTT. It is translated as CSARGTRDPPDTQYF.

J is TRBJ1-1 and V is TRBV30; D call uncertain. This CDR3 has 15 amino acids. V gave up 2 bases and J gave up 1 base, with 14 bases separating them. Per the germline V gene, CDR1 is GTSNPN and CDR2 is SVGIG (reference sequence). Written as DNA, the CDR3 is TGTGCCTGGAGTCAGGAAGCCTGGGCGAACACTGAAGCTTTCTTT. Protein sequence: CAWSQEAWANTEAFF.

The rearrangement uses TRBV29-1 and TRBJ1-4, with a weak D call TRBD1 (6 bases). V lost 3 bases to trimming and J lost 8 bases, with 16 bases between them. The CDR3 consists of 14 residues. Germline values: CDR1 SQVTM, CDR2 ANQGSEA. The DNA for the CDR3 is TGCAGCGTTGATGTTCAGGGGAGAGGAGAAAAACTGTTTTTT. It translates to CSVDVQGRGEKLFF.

The J gene is TRBJ2-7, the V gene TRBV28; D is perhaps TRBD1 (6 bases). Trimming took off 8 bases at V and 0 bases at J, with 8 bases between the two ends. Germline values: CDR1 MDHEN, CDR2 SYDVKM. This CDR3 comprises 12 residues. This chain's CDR3 is CASVGGSYEQYF. CDR3 in DNA: TGTGCCAGCGTAGGGGGCTCCTACGAGCAGTACTTC.

The chain has TRBV7-9 and TRBJ1-4, with D possibly TRBD1 on 5 matching bases. Germline lookup yields CDR1 SEHNR and CDR2 FQNEAQ (reference sequence). Trimming took 6 bases from V and 0 from J, leaving 20 bases between them. This CDR3 has 18 residues. The CDR3 sequence: CASSQGVAGRATNEKLFF. CDR3 bases: TGTGCCAGCAGTCAGGGCGTCGCCGGGCGTGCAACTAATGAAAAACTGTTTTTT.